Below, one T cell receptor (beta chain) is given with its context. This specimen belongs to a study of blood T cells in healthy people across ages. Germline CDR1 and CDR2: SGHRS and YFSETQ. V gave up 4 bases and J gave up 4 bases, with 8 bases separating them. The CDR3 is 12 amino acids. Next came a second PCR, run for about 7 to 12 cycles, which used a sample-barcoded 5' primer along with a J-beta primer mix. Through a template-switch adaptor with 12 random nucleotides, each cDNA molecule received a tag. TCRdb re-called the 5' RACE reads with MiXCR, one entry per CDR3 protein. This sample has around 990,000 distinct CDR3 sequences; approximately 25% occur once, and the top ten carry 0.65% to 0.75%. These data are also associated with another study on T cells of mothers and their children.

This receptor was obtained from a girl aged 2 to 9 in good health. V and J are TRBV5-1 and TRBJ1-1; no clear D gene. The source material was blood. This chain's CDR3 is CASSPDFTEAFF. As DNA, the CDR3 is TGCGCCAGCAGCCCCGACTTCACTGAAGCTTTCTTT. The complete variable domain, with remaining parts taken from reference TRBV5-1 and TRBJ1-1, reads KAGVTQTPRYLIKTRGQQVTLSCSPISGHRSVSWYQQTPGQGLQFLFEYFSETQRNKGNFPGRFSGRQFSNSRSEMNVSTLELGDSALYLCASSPDFTEAFFGQGTRLTVV.